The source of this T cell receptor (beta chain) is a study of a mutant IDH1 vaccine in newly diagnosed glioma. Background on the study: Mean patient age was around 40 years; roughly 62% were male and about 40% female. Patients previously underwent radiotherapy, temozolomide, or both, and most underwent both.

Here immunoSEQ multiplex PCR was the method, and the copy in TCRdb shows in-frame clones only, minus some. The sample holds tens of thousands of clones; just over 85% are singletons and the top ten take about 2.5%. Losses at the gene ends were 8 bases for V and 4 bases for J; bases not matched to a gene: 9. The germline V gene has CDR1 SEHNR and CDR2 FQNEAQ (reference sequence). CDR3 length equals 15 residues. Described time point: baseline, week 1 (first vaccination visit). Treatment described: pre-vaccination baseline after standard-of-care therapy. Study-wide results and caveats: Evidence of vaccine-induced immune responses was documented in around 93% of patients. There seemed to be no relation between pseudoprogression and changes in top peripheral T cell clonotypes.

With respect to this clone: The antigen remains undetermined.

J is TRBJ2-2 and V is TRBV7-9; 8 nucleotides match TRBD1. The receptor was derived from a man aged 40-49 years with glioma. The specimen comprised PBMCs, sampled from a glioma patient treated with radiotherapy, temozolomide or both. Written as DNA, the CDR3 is TGTGCCAGCGGGCTCCGGGACAGGAGCACCGGGGAGCTGTTTTTT. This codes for CASGLRDRSTGELFF.